Presented here are 9 T cell receptor beta chains from one specimen sequenced in a study of blood T cell repertoires in COVID-19 (dated by TCRdb to the early 2020s). The library was built by means of the immunoSEQ multiplex PCR assay. In TCRdb, the immuneACCESS table is reduced to in-frame sequences with V and J assigned. These tables do not hold every clone; where another copy was compared, an unresolved V gene accounts for under half, and the others remain unexplained. In all, the sample holds around 430,000 clones, and 70% to 90% of those were seen once. The ten largest clones capture roughly 12% of the sample. Sequencing used peripheral blood. These receptors all stem from a woman between 45 and 60 years old with COVID-19, enrolled during active disease.

CDR3 nucleotides: TGTGCCTGGAGTCGTATTGGCGGGGGAGACGACCAAGAGACCCAGTACTTC. This sequence encodes CAWSRIGGGDDQETQYF. The genes are TRBV30 and TRBJ2-5, with TRBD2 matching 7 bases. This CDR3 is 17 amino acids long. V was clipped by 2 bases and J by 0 bases; unmatched bases: 12. CDR1 GTSNPN and CDR2 SVGIG come from the germline V gene (reference sequence).

V is TRBV7-9 and J is TRBJ2-1; TRBD2 aligns across 13 bases. The CDR3 totals 16 residues. Germline CDR1 reads SEHNR; CDR2 reads FQNEAQ (reference sequence). Trimming removed 5 bases from V and 9 bases from J; junction bases left unmatched: 10. CDR3 region: CASSTQGTSGEGEQFF. CDR3 DNA sequence: TGTGCCAGCAGCACCCAAGGGACTAGCGGGGAAGGTGAGCAGTTCTTC.

This clone was found once. The CDR3 here is CASSELQGEKLFF. CDR3 DNA: TGTGCCAGCAGTGAGCTTCAGGGGGAAAAACTGTTTTTT. This chain links TRBV2 with TRBJ1-4, with D maybe TRBD1 (6 bases). CDR1 is SNHLY and CDR2 is FYNNEI in the germline V gene. Trimming left V 3 bases short and J 8 bases short, with 10 bases between. This CDR3 has 13 residues.

CDR3 region: CASSPLGTGTGELFF. CDR3 sequence (DNA): TGTGCCAGCAGCCCTCTGGGGACAGGTACCGGGGAGCTGTTTTTT. The chain is built from TRBV28 and TRBJ2-2; 8 nucleotides match TRBD1. The junction had 8 bases not matched to a gene; V was cut back by 6 bases and J by 5 bases. The germline V gene encodes CDR1 MDHEN and CDR2 SYDVKM. This CDR3 contains 15 residues.

Many counts were recorded for this clone. The chain combines TRBV7-2 with TRBJ1-2; 9 bases align to TRBD1. In germline, CDR1 is SGHTA, CDR2 FQGNSA. CDR3 size: 15 residues. With V trimmed by 2 bases and J by 7 bases, 8 bases remained unmatched. The CDR3 DNA reads as TGTGCCAGCAGCTTATTCGGGACAGGGAGGGGTGGCTACACCTTC. Translation gives CASSLFGTGRGGYTF.

The rearrangement links TRBV30 to TRBJ1-2; perhaps TRBD1 as D (6 bases). V was trimmed by 5 bases and J by 3 bases, leaving 13 bases between them. The CDR3 has 13 residues. Germline V gene lookup returns CDR1 GTSNPN and CDR2 SVGIG (reference sequence). CDR3 DNA sequence: TGTGCCTGGTTGGAAGGGGGATACTATGGCTACACCTTC. Protein: CAWLEGGYYGYTF.

The chain joins TRBV30 to TRBJ1-2; 8 bases are shared with TRBD1. J lost 4 bases, V lost 4 bases, and 8 bases had no gene match. CDR1 and CDR2 (germline): GTSNPN, SVGIG (reference sequence). CDR3 length: 14 amino acids. CDR3 DNA sequence: TGTGCCTGGATGCCGGGGACAGGCTCCTATGGCTACACCTTC. Its translation is CAWMPGTGSYGYTF.

The V gene is TRBV19, the J gene TRBJ1-4; 7 bases align to TRBD1. Germline V gene lookup returns CDR1 LNHDA and CDR2 SQIVND (reference sequence). V was clipped by 5 bases and J by 3 bases; unmatched bases: 12. The CDR3 covers 17 residues. The CDR3 loop is CASSDGPYRGSNEKLFF. Here the CDR3 DNA reads TGTGCCAGTAGTGATGGCCCTTACAGGGGATCTAATGAAAAACTGTTTTTT.

Concerning this clone: This specimen includes other DNA sequences encoding the same CDR3. This chain connects TRBV6-5 to TRBJ2-7; D remains ambiguous. CDR1 and CDR2 (germline): MNHEY, SVGAGI. Trimming shortened V by 0 bases and J by 2 bases, and 8 bases separated the two germline ends. There are 14 residues in the CDR3. This CDR3 is CASSYSRQTYEQYF. The CDR3 bases are TGTGCCAGCAGTTACTCGAGGCAGACCTACGAGCAGTACTTC.